Below are 13 T cell receptor beta chains sequenced from a single sample in a study of post-analysis software for immune sequencing data. The authors incorporated unique molecular identifiers into the TCR beta cDNA libraries. MiXCR, run by TCRdb on the PCR reads, gives a single entry per CDR3 protein. The table lists more than 450,000 distinct CDR3 sequences, about 40% of them singletons. The study's findings and limits: In patients, TRBV5-6, TRBV5-1 and TRBV20-1 belonged to five or six TRBV segments found more frequently than in controls.

Their recognized antigens are unknown. The sequenced sample was blood. The receptor source for this set is a girl under 18 with multiple sclerosis.

The V gene is TRBV20-1, the J gene TRBJ1-2; 8 bases align to TRBD1. The V and J ends lost 3 bases and 7 bases, in that order; junction bases with no gene match: 7. This CDR3 has 13 residues. In germline, CDR1 is DFQATT, CDR2 SNEGSKA (reference sequence). The CDR3 here is CSARADRDCGYTF. In DNA, the CDR3 is TGCAGTGCTAGGGCGGACAGGGATTGTGGCTACACCTTC.

V gene TRBV12-3 or TRBV12-4 combines with J gene TRBJ1-2; D is undetermined. The V gene lost 1 base and the J gene lost 0 bases, with 18 bases spanning the gap. This CDR3 is built from 18 residues. The CDR3 DNA sequence: TGTGCCAGCAGTTTAGAAGCAGGAGGGAACCTAGCTAACTATGGCTACACCTTC. Translation gives CASSLEAGGNLANYGYTF.

The chain recombines TRBV5-1 with TRBJ2-1, with 9 bases identical to TRBD1. The germline gives CDR1 SGHRS, CDR2 YFSETQ. V lost 5 bases to trimming and J lost 7 bases; unmatched junction nucleotides: 7. The CDR3 sequence is 14 residues long. CDR3 sequence reads: CASSFGQGINEQFF. CDR3 sequence (DNA): TGCGCCAGCAGTTTCGGACAGGGGATAAATGAGCAGTTCTTC.

The chain has TRBV29-1 and TRBJ2-1, with D perhaps matching TRBD1 (6 bases). From germline, CDR1 is SQVTM and CDR2 ANQGSEA. The CDR3 covers 10 residues. V was clipped by 3 bases and J by 9 bases, with 6 bases between them. The CDR3 sequence: CSVEGAEQFF. CDR3 DNA sequence: TGCAGCGTTGAGGGGGCTGAGCAGTTCTTC.

The genes are TRBV5-1 and TRBJ2-7, with 9 bases aligning to TRBD1. J lost 2 bases, V lost 4 bases, and 7 bases had no gene match. CDR3 length: 15 residues. The germline gives CDR1 SGHRS, CDR2 YFSETQ. The CDR3 DNA reads TGCGCCAGCAGCGCAACAGGGGGCAGCACCTACGAGCAGTACTTC. This codes for CASSATGGSTYEQYF.

This clonotype has only a few counts. DNA of the CDR3: TGCAGTGCTAGAGACCACGGGACTAGCGTGGAAAACATTCAGTACTTC. This translates into CSARDHGTSVENIQYF. The chain uses TRBV20-1 and TRBJ2-4, with TRBD2 identical over 10 bases. CDR1 and CDR2 (germline): DFQATT, SNEGSKA (reference sequence). J gave up 5 bases and V 0 bases, and 7 bases lay outside the gene matches. CDR3 length: 16 residues.

This clonotype was observed a handful of times. This chain connects TRBV5-6 to TRBJ1-2; D is undetermined. CDR3 length: 14 amino acids. The V end lost 5 bases, the J end lost 4 bases, and 15 bases lay between the germline ends. Germline-derived CDR1 and CDR2 are SGHDT and YYEEEE. CDR3 residues: CASRDETDGYGYTF. As DNA, the CDR3 is TGTGCCAGCAGGGACGAAACGGATGGCTATGGCTACACCTTC.

This clonotype has a handful of counts. This chain uses TRBV7-9 with TRBJ1-6; D might be TRBD1 (5 bases). Germline CDR1 SEHNR, CDR2 FQNEAQ (reference sequence). This CDR3 comprises 14 residues. The V and J ends lost 4 bases and 7 bases respectively, with 11 bases between them. In DNA form, the CDR3 reads TGTGCCAGCAGCTCGACCCGGGGGAATTCACCCCTCCACTTT. Translation gives CASSSTRGNSPLHF.

In its sample, this clonotype was seen once. The rearrangement links TRBV28 to TRBJ2-7; the match to TRBD2 covers 13 bases. V gave up 4 bases and J gave up 7 bases; unmatched junction bases: 7. Germline loops: CDR1 MDHEN, CDR2 SYDVKM. CDR3 length: 15 amino acids. The CDR3 loop is CASSSSMGLAGEQYF. The DNA of the CDR3 is TGTGCCAGCAGTTCATCCATGGGACTAGCGGGGGAGCAGTACTTC.

This clonotype was seen a few times. The chain joins TRBV9 to TRBJ2-7; D is possibly TRBD2 (5 bases). CDR3 length equals 14 residues. V was shortened by 4 bases and J by 7 bases, with 18 bases between the two germline ends. Germline lookup yields CDR1 SGDLS and CDR2 YYNGEE. CDR3 in DNA: TGTGCCAGCAGCAAAGAGGGCGGATTTAAAGAGCAGTACTTC. This sequence encodes CASSKEGGFKEQYF.

This clonotype has more than one count but fewer than ten. The CDR3 DNA sequence: TGTGCCAGCAGCCAAGGGGCCGGGACAGTAAACAATGAGCAGTTCTTC. This translates into CASSQGAGTVNNEQFF. The chain links TRBV4-2 to TRBJ2-1, with TRBD1 identical over 7 bases. Losses at the gene ends were 1 base for V and 5 bases for J; bases not matched to a gene: 8. The germline gives CDR1 LGHNA, CDR2 YNFKEQ. This CDR3 region has 16 residues.

This clonotype was detected only a few times. This chain connects TRBV10-3 to TRBJ2-2; perhaps TRBD1 as D (6 bases). This CDR3 has 18 amino acids. Germline V lookup: CDR1 ENHRY, CDR2 SYGVKD. V dropped 6 bases and J dropped 1 base, with 21 bases sitting between them. The CDR3, as DNA: TGTGCCATCAGGGGTCAGACAGGCCCAGAAAAGAACACCGGGGAGCTGTTTTTT. Protein product: CAIRGQTGPEKNTGELFF.

There are a few counts of this clonotype. The chain recombines TRBV20-1 with TRBJ2-1; TRBD1 aligns across 9 bases. This CDR3 comprises 12 residues. J gave up 14 bases and V 3 bases, and 8 bases lay outside the gene matches. Germline V gene lookup returns CDR1 DFQATT and CDR2 SNEGSKA (reference sequence). CDR3 loop: CSASRDRVEEFF. The DNA for the CDR3 is TGCAGTGCTAGTAGGGACAGGGTCGAGGAGTTCTTC.